This TCR beta chain originates from a study of CD8 T cells in Susac syndrome. Study context: Treatment status at blood draw for the Susac syndrome patients was therapy-naive, corticosteroids, or intravenous immunoglobulin alone.

The V segment lost 3 bases and the J segment 8 bases; nucleotides outside the gene matches: 10. The length of the CDR3 is 15 residues. Germline assignment: CDR1 DFQATT and CDR2 SNEGSKA (reference sequence). The authors reverse transcribed roughly 0.5 to 1 ug RNA with random hexamers. TCRdb used MiXCR to reprocess the immunoSEQ multiplex PCR reads, holding one entry per CDR3 protein. The sample has 150,000 to 200,000 distinct CDR3 sequences, roughly 90% seen once. Material for sequencing was CD4+ T cells from PBMCs. The chain carries TRBV20-1 and TRBJ2-1, with 10 bases that match TRBD1. This sequence originates from a human donor with Susac syndrome. CDR3 DNA: TGCAGTGCTAGTGAGATCCTGGGACAGGGGTATGAGCAGTTCTTC. Its translation: CSASEILGQGYEQFF.